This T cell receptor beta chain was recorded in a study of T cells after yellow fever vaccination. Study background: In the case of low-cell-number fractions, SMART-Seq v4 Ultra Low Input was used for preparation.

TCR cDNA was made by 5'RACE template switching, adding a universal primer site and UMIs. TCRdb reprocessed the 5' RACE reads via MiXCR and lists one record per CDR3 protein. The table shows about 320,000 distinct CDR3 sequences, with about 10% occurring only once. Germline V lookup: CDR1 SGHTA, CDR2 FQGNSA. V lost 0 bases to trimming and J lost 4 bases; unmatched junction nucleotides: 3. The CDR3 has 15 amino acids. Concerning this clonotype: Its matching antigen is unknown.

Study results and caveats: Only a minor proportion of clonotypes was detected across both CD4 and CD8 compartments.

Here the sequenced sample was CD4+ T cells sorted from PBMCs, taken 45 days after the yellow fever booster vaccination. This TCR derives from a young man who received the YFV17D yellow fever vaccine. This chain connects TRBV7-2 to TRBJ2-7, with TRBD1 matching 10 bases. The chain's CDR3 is CASSLATGGSYEQYF. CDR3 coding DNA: TGTGCCAGCAGCTTAGCGACAGGGGGCTCATACGAGCAGTACTTC.